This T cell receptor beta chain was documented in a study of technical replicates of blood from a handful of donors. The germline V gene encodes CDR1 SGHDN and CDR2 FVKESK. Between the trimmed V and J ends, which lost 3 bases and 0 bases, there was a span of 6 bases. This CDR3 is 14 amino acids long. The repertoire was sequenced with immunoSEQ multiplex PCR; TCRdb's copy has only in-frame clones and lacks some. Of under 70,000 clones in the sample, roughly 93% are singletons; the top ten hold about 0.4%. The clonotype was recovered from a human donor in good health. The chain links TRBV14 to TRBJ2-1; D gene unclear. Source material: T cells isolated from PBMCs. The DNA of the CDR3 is TGTGCCAGCAGCCAGGTCGGCTCCTACAATGAGCAGTTCTTC. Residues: CASSQVGSYNEQFF. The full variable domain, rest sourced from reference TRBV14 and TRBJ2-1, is EAGVTQFPSHSVIEKGQTVTLRCDPISGHDNLYWYRRVMGKEIKFLLHFVKESKQDESGMPNNRFLAERTGGTYSTLKVQPAELEDSGVYFCASSQVGSYNEQFFGPGTRLTVL.